This T cell receptor beta chain emerged from a study of shared clonotypes between healthy human individuals. V shed 0 bases and J shed 1 base, with 10 bases lying between them. The CDR3 runs 15 residues. From germline, CDR1 is SGHNT and CDR2 YYREEE (reference sequence). Assay used: immunoSEQ multiplex PCR; TCRdb lists only in-frame clones, some missing. The sample consists of approximately 1,500,000 clones, over 95% of them appearing once. The receptor was isolated from a man under 40 in good health. The chain employs TRBV5-4 and TRBJ1-1; D is uncertain. Sequences were obtained from naive CD4+ T cells sorted from blood. Subset denoted: CD45RA+ positively selected. The CDR3 nucleotides read TGTGCCAGCAGCTTGGATCGACAAGAGAACACTGAAGCTTTCTTT. Residues: CASSLDRQENTEAFF. Complete variable domain (other parts from reference TRBV5-4 and TRBJ1-1): ETGVTQSPTHLIKTRGQQVTLRCSSQSGHNTVSWYQQALGQGPQFIFQYYREEENGRGNFPPRFSGLQFPNYSSELNVNALELDDSALYLCASSLDRQENTEAFFGQGTRLTVV.